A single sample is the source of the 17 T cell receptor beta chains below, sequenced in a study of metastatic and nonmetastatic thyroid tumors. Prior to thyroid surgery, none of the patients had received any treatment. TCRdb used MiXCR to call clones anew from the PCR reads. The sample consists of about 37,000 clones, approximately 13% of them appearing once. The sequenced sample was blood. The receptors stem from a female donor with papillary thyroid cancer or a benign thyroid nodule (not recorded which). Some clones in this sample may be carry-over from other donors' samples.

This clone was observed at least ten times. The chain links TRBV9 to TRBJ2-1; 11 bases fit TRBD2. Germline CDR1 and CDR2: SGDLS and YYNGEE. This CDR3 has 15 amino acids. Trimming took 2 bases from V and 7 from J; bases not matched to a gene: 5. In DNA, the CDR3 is TGTGCCAGCAGCGTGGGGACTAGCGGTATAAATGAGCAGTTCTTC. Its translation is CASSVGTSGINEQFF.

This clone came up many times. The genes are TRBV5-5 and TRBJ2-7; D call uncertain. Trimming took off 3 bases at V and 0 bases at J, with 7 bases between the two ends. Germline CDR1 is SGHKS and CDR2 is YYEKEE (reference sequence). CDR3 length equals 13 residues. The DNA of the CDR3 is TGTGCCAGCAGCTCCGGTCCCTCCTACGAGCAGTACTTC. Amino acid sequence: CASSSGPSYEQYF.

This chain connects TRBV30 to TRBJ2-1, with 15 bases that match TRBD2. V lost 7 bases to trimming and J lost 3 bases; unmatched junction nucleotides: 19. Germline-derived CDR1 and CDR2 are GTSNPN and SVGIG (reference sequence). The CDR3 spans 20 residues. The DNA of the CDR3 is TGTGCCTTCACCCGAACCCCGGGACTAGCGGGAGGTGACTACTACAATGAGCAGTTCTTC. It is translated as CAFTRTPGLAGGDYYNEQFF. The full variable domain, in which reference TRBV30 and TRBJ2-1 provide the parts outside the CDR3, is SQTIHQWPATLVQPVGSPLSLECTVEGTSNPNLYWYRQAAGRGLQLLFYSVGIGQISSEVPQNLSASRPQDRQFILSSKKLLLSDSGFYLCAFTRTPGLAGGDYYNEQFFGPGTRLTVL.

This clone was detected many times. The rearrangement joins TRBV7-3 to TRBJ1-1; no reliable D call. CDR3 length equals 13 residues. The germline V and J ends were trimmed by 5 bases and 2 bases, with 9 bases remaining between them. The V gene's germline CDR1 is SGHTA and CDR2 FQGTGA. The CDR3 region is CASSPELNTEAFF. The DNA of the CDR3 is TGTGCCAGCAGCCCTGAATTAAACACTGAAGCTTTCTTT.

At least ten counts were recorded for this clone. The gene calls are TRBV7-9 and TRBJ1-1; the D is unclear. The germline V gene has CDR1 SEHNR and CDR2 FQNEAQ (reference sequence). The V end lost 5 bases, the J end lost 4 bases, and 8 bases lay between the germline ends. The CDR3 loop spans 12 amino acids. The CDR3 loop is CASSEPGTEAFF. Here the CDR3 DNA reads TGTGCCAGCAGCGAGCCTGGCACTGAAGCTTTCTTT.

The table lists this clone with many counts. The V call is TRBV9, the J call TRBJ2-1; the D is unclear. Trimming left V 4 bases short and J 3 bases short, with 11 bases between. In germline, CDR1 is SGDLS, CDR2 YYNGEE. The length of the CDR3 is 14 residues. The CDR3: CASSSQAVYNEQFF. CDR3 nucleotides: TGTGCCAGCAGCTCTCAAGCTGTCTACAATGAGCAGTTCTTC. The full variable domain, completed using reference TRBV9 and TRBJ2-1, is DSGVTQTPKHLITATGQRVTLRCSPRSGDLSVYWYQQSLDQGLQFLIQYYNGEERAKGNILERFSAQQFPDLHSELNLSSLELGDSALYFCASSSQAVYNEQFFGPGTRLTVL.

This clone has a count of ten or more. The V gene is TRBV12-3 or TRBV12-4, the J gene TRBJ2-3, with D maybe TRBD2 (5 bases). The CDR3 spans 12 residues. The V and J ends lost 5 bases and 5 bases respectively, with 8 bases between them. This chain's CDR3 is CASSRTRDTQYF. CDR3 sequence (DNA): TGTGCCAGCAGTAGGACTCGAGATACGCAGTATTTT.

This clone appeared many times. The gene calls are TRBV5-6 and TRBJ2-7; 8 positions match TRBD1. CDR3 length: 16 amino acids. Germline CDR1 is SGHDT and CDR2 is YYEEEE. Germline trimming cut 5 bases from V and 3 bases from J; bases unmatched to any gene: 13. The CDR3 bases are TGTGCCAGCAGGAAGCCAGGGGGCGGCTCCGTCTACGAGCAGTACTTC. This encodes CASRKPGGGSVYEQYF.

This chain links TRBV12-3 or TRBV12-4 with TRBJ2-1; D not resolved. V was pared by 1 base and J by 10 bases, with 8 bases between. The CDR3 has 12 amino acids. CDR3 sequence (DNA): TGTGCCAGCAGTTTAGAGATGTTGGAGCAGTTCTTC. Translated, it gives CASSLEMLEQFF.

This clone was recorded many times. The CDR3 nucleotides are TGTGCCAGCAGGCAACAGGGGGCTTCTAGCACCATATATTTT. This translates into CASRQQGASSTIYF. V and J are TRBV7-9 and TRBJ1-3; 9 bases are a match to TRBD1. The CDR3 contains 14 residues. With 6 bases clipped from V and 9 bases from J, the junction kept 9 bases outside the gene matches. In germline, CDR1 is SEHNR, CDR2 FQNEAQ (reference sequence). Looking up the rest from reference TRBV7-9 and TRBJ1-3 gives the full variable domain: DTGVSQNPRHKITKRGQNVTFRCDPISEHNRLYWYRQTLGQGPEFLTYFQNEAQLEKSRLLSDRFSAERPKGSFSTLEIQRTEQGDSAMYLCASRQQGASSTIYFGEGSWLTVV.

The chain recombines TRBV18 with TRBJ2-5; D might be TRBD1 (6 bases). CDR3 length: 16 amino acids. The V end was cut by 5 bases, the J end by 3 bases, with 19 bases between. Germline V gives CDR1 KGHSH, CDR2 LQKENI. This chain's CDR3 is CASSTTGFGLKETQYF. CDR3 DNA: TGTGCCAGCTCAACCACAGGGTTCGGTCTCAAAGAGACCCAGTACTTC.

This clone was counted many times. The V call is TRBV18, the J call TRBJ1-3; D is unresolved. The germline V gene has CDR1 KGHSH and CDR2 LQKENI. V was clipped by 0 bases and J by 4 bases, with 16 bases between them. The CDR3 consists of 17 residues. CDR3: CASSPPMGKRRGNTIYF. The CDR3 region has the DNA TGTGCCAGCTCACCACCGATGGGGAAAAGGCGGGGAAACACCATATATTTT.

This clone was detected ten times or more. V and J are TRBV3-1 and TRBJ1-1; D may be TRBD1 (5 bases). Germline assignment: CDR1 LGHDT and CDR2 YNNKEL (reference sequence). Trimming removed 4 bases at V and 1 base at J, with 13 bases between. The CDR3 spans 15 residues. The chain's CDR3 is CASSPLVGPNTEAFF. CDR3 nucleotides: TGTGCCAGCAGCCCTCTTGTGGGGCCGAACACTGAAGCTTTCTTT.

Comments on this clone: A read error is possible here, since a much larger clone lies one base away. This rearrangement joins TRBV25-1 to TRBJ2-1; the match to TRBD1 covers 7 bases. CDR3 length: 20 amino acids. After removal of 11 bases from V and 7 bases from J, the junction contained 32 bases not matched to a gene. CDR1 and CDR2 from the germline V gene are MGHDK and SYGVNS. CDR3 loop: CAAQGRTPLVASRGWNEQFF. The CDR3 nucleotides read TGTGCCGCCCAGGGACGGACCCCCCTCGTCGCCTCCAGGGGGTGGAATGAGCAGTTCTTC.

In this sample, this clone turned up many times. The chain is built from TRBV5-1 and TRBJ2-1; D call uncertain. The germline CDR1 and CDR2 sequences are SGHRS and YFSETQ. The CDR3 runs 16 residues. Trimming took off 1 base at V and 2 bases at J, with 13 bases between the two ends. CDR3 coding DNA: TGCGCCAGCAGCTTGCTCTCTCCTGGGCCCTACAATGAGCAGTTCTTC. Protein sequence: CASSLLSPGPYNEQFF.

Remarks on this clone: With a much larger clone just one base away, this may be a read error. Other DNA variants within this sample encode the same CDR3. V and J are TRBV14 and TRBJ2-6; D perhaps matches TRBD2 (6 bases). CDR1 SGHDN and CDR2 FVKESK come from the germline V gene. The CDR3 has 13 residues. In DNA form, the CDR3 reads TGTGCCAGCAGCCTCGGGACTTCCAACGTCCTTACTTTC. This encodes CASSLGTSNVLTF.

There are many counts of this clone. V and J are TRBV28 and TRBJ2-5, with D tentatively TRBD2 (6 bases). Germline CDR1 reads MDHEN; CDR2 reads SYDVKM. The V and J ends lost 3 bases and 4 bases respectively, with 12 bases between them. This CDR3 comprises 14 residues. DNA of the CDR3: TGTGCCAGCAGTTTTTCGGGGAGGCGAGAGACCCAGTACTTC. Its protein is CASSFSGRRETQYF. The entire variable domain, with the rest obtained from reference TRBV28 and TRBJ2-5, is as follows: DVKVTQSSRYLVKRTGEKVFLECVQDMDHENMFWYRQDPGLGLRLIYFSYDVKMKEKGDIPEGYSVSREKKERFSLILESASTNQTSMYLCASSFSGRRETQYFGPGTRLLVL.